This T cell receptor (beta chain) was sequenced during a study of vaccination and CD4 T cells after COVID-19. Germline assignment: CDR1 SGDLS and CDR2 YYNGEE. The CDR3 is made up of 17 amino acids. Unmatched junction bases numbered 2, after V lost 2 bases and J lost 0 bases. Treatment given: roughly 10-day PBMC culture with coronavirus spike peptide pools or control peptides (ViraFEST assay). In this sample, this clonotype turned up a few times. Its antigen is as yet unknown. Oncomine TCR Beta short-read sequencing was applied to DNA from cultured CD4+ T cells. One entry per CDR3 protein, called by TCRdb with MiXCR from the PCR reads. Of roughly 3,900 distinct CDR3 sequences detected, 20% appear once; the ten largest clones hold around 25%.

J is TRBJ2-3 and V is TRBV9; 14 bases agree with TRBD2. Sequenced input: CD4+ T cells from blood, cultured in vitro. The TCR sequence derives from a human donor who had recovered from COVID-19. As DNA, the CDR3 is TGTGCCAGCAGCGTGACTAGCGGGGGGGCGAGCACAGATACGCAGTATTTT. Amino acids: CASSVTSGGASTDTQYF.